Included here is one T cell receptor beta chain sequence, with context. This clone was counted a single time. The clone's antigen remains unknown. Per-base quality was not reported, and no clone a single base away is much larger than it. The data derive from a study of T cell changes during pregnancy in multiple sclerosis (dated by TCRdb to the late 2010s). In terms of the full investigation: The study examined how the T cell repertoire changed over the course of pregnancy in women with multiple sclerosis.

The library was produced with the immunoSEQ multiplex PCR assay. The source is immuneACCESS, and TCRdb retained only in-frame sequences with V and J called. Part of the clones is not carried over; for the studies checked, unresolved V genes explain less than half of this, and the remainder is unexplained. In this sample the table shows about 79,000 clones, around 93% of which occur a single time. The biggest ten clones account for around 0.7% of the sample. In the germline V gene, CDR1 corresponds to MGHRA and CDR2 to YSYEKL. V is pruned by 8 bases and J by 8 bases, leaving 14 bases of the junction without a gene match. CDR3 length: 14 amino acids, cysteine to phenylalanine. CDR3 DNA is the only sequence kept; it has 42 bases, read in frame from the first base.

Recombination linked TRBV4-1 to TRBJ1-1, with 7 junctional bases fitting TRBD1. The source of this sequence is a female donor in good health, enrolled as a control in a pregnancy study. The starting material was peripheral blood, obtained in the second trimester of pregnancy. The CDR3 corresponds to CASSRLGQLSEAFF. DNA sequence: TGCGCCAGCTCCCGATTGGGACAGCTGTCGGAAGCTTTCTTT.